These 31 T cell receptor beta chains came from one sample sequenced in a study of shared clonotypes between healthy human individuals. Repertoires were generated with immunoSEQ multiplex PCR, while TCRdb's copy carries only in-frame clones and drops some. This table holds about a million clones, about 75% found once. What was sequenced was memory CD4+ T cells sorted from blood. Subset noted: CD45RA-negative fraction. The receptors derive from a man aged 18 to 30 in good health.

The chain combines TRBV5-4 with TRBJ2-5; 8 bases are a match to TRBD2. Trimming cost V 1 base and J 4 bases; bases outside gene matches: 12. The CDR3 is 17 amino acids. The V gene's germline CDR1 is SGHNT and CDR2 YYREEE (reference sequence). This CDR3 is CASSLSGTGGPAETQYF. The DNA for the CDR3 is TGTGCCAGCAGCTTGAGCGGGACGGGAGGGCCTGCAGAGACCCAGTACTTC. Supplemented by reference TRBV5-4 and TRBJ2-5, the full variable domain reads ETGVTQSPTHLIKTRGQQVTLRCSSQSGHNTVSWYQQALGQGPQFIFQYYREEENGRGNFPPRFSGLQFPNYSSELNVNALELDDSALYLCASSLSGTGGPAETQYFGPGTRLLVL.

The rearrangement uses TRBV7-8 and TRBJ1-1; D possibly corresponds to TRBD1 (5 bases). V lost 5 bases and J lost 1, with 17 bases in between. The germline gives CDR1 SGHVS, CDR2 FQNEAQ. This CDR3 is 16 amino acids long. In nucleotides, the CDR3 is TGTGCCAGCAGCCCCAACGTCGGGAGGGGGAACACTGAAGCTTTCTTT. It translates to CASSPNVGRGNTEAFF.

Comments on this clone: Different DNA sequences within this sample yield the same CDR3. The rearrangement joins TRBV7-9 to TRBJ1-1, with 7 nucleotides matching TRBD1. This CDR3 contains 15 residues. Germline values: CDR1 SEHNR, CDR2 FQNEAQ (reference sequence). Germline trimming cut 5 bases from V and 0 bases from J; bases unmatched to any gene: 6. CDR3 sequence reads: CASSPRTGLNTEAFF. CDR3 nucleotides: TGTGCCAGCAGCCCCCGGACAGGTCTGAACACTGAAGCTTTCTTT.

This clone was observed a few times. The rearrangement joins TRBV7-3 to TRBJ2-3; perhaps TRBD2 as D (5 bases). CDR3 size: 15 residues. Deletions cut 0 bases from V and 1 base from J, with 8 bases between. CDR1 is SGHTA and CDR2 is FQGTGA in the germline V gene. CDR3 loop: CASSLTAERTDTQYF. The CDR3 DNA follows: TGTGCCAGCAGCTTAACAGCGGAACGCACAGATACGCAGTATTTT.

This rearrangement joins TRBV5-6 to TRBJ2-3; TRBD2 matches 8 bases. Germline CDR1 is SGHDT and CDR2 is YYEEEE. The CDR3 runs to 15 residues. Trimming cost V 4 bases and J 5 bases; bases outside gene matches: 9. The DNA for the CDR3 is TGTGCCAGCAGCCTTTGGACTAGCAACCAAGATACGCAGTATTTT. Protein: CASSLWTSNQDTQYF.

This chain links TRBV19 with TRBJ1-5; D is perhaps TRBD1 (5 bases). Germline V gene lookup returns CDR1 LNHDA and CDR2 SQIVND (reference sequence). This CDR3 region has 16 residues. With 7 bases removed from V and 1 base from J, the gap between germline ends came to 17 bases. CDR3 coding DNA: TGTGCCAGTAATCAACCAGGGTTAAGAAGCAATCAGCCCCAGCATTTT. Its protein product is CASNQPGLRSNQPQHF.

CDR3 sequence (DNA): TGCGCCAGCAGTACCCGGACTAGCGGGAGGAATGAGCAGTTCTTC. Encoded protein: CASSTRTSGRNEQFF. The rearrangement uses TRBV10-1 and TRBJ2-1; 14 bases map to TRBD2. The trim removed 5 bases at V and 7 bases at J, leaving 4 bases unmatched. In germline, CDR1 is WNHNN, CDR2 SYGVQD (reference sequence). CDR3 length: 15 residues.

This chain uses TRBV2 with TRBJ2-5; 7 nucleotides align to TRBD1. The CDR3 covers 14 residues. CDR1 SNHLY and CDR2 FYNNEI come from the germline V gene. Unmatched junction bases numbered 8, after V lost 5 bases and J lost 5 bases. The CDR3 sequence: CASSFSGGGETQYF. CDR3 coding DNA: TGTGCCAGCAGTTTCTCAGGGGGTGGGGAGACCCAGTACTTC. Combining the CDR3 with reference TRBV2 and TRBJ2-5 gives the whole variable domain EPEVTQTPSHQVTQMGQEVILRCVPISNHLYFYWYRQILGQKVEFLVSFYNNEISEKSEIFDDQFSVERPDGSNFTLKIRSTKLEDSAMYFCASSFSGGGETQYFGPGTRLLVL.

The J gene is TRBJ1-5, the V gene TRBV18; 10 bases are shared with TRBD1. Germline CDR1 is KGHSH and CDR2 is LQKENI. This CDR3 is 15 amino acids long. Unmatched junction bases numbered 5, after V lost 2 bases and J lost 7 bases. The CDR3 DNA follows: TGTGCCAGCTCACCAAGGACAGGGGGTATACAGCCCCAGCATTTT. It yields the protein CASSPRTGGIQPQHF.

This clone has only a few counts. The rearrangement uses TRBV30 and TRBJ1-1; D gene ambiguous. Deletions cut 5 bases from V and 4 bases from J, with 11 bases between. This CDR3 is built from 12 residues. CDR1 GTSNPN and CDR2 SVGIG come from the germline V gene (reference sequence). The DNA of the CDR3 is TGTGCCTGGGACCGCAAGGTCACTGAAGCTTTCTTT. Protein: CAWDRKVTEAFF.

Notes on this clone: This same CDR3 is encoded by further DNA sequences in the sample. The rearrangement joins TRBV14 to TRBJ1-2, with no clear D. V shed 3 bases and J shed 5 bases, with 7 bases lying between them. The V gene's germline CDR1 is SGHDN and CDR2 FVKESK. The CDR3 runs 12 residues. The CDR3 DNA follows: TGTGCCAGCAGCCAGGACCTTTATGGCTACACCTTC. It translates to CASSQDLYGYTF.

V gene TRBV5-6 combines with J gene TRBJ2-7, with 9 positions matching TRBD1. The CDR3 covers 16 residues. The germline CDR1 and CDR2 sequences are SGHDT and YYEEEE. The ends lost 3 bases at V and 1 base at J; junction bases unmatched: 8. As DNA, the CDR3 is TGTGCCAGCAGCTCAACCGGGACAGGGAGGTCCTACGAGCAGTACTTC. Translation: CASSSTGTGRSYEQYF.

This chain joins TRBV7-9 and TRBJ2-3; D is undetermined. Germline V gives CDR1 SEHNR, CDR2 FQNEAQ (reference sequence). Trimming pared 6 bases from V and 4 bases from J, leaving 8 bases between. This CDR3 is 12 amino acids long. CDR3 coding DNA: TGTGCCAGCAGTTCACTGGCAGATACGCAGTATTTT. This codes for CASSSLADTQYF.

The chain links TRBV10-2 to TRBJ1-5, with D possibly TRBD1 on 6 matching bases. CDR1 and CDR2 (germline): WSHSY, SAAADI. CDR3 length: 12 residues. With 6 bases removed from V and 5 bases from J, the gap between germline ends came to 8 bases. CDR3 sequence reads: CASRGGDQPQHF. Here the CDR3 DNA reads TGCGCCAGCAGAGGGGGAGATCAGCCCCAGCATTTT.

This chain uses TRBV7-9 with TRBJ2-4; possibly TRBD1 for D (5 bases). The ends were cut back, 0 bases at V and 7 bases at J, with 10 bases in the middle. Germline V CDR1 and CDR2: SEHNR, FQNEAQ (reference sequence). The CDR3 length is 14 residues. The CDR3: CASSLAPGQNIQYF. The DNA of the CDR3 is TGTGCCAGCAGCTTAGCCCCAGGGCAGAACATTCAGTACTTC.

The V gene is TRBV7-2, the J gene TRBJ2-1; D perhaps matches TRBD2 (6 bases). This CDR3 is built from 15 residues. CDR1 is SGHTA, CDR2 FQGNSA, per germline. The V gene lost 8 bases and the J gene lost 4 bases, with 18 bases spanning the gap. This CDR3 is CASAAQLARYNEQFF. CDR3 DNA: TGTGCCAGCGCGGCCCAGCTAGCGAGATACAATGAGCAGTTCTTC.

The CDR3 sequence is CASSQPSTGGFEKLFF. CDR3 sequence (DNA): TGTGCCAGCAGCCAGCCTTCGACAGGGGGTTTTGAAAAACTGTTTTTT. This chain uses TRBV4-2 with TRBJ1-4; 9 bases are a match to TRBD1. The CDR3 spans 16 residues. Germline V gene data show CDR1 as LGHNA and CDR2 as YNFKEQ. V gave up 3 bases and J gave up 7 bases; unmatched junction bases: 9.

The chain links TRBV7-2 to TRBJ2-7, with 9 bases identical to TRBD2. The CDR3 has 17 residues. CDR1 is SGHTA, CDR2 FQGNSA, per germline. V trimming: 1 base; J trimming: 4 bases; junction bases outside the gene matches: 11. The CDR3: CASSLVMGAGGSYEQYF. Here the CDR3 DNA reads TGTGCCAGCAGCTTAGTTATGGGCGCGGGAGGGAGTTACGAGCAGTACTTC.

J is TRBJ2-4 and V is TRBV28, with no clear D. CDR1 MDHEN and CDR2 SYDVKM come from the germline V gene. V was cut by 5 bases and J by 0 bases, with 17 bases left in between. The CDR3 totals 17 residues. The DNA for the CDR3 is TGTGCCAGCAGTAACGGCAATCGGCTCTTAGCCAAAAACATTCAGTACTTC. Its protein is CASSNGNRLLAKNIQYF.

The rearrangement links TRBV7-9 to TRBJ2-7; unclear D gene. The CDR3 sequence is 11 residues long. Per germline, CDR1 SEHNR and CDR2 FQNEAQ (reference sequence). Trimming removed 5 bases at V and 3 bases at J, with 5 bases between. This chain's CDR3 is CASSGYYEQYF. The CDR3, as DNA: TGTGCCAGCAGCGGGTACTACGAGCAGTACTTC.

This CDR3 is CASSLEKETQYF. DNA for the CDR3: TGTGCCAGCAGCTTAGAAAAAGAGACCCAGTACTTC. The chain couples TRBV7-6 to TRBJ2-5; unclear D gene. V was shortened by 1 base and J by 3 bases, with 3 bases between the two germline ends. Germline-derived CDR1 and CDR2 are SGHVS and FNYEAQ. This CDR3 spans 12 amino acids. Variable domain in full (rest from reference TRBV7-6 and TRBJ2-5): GAGVSQSPRYKVTKRGQDVALRCDPISGHVSLYWYRQALGQGPEFLTYFNYEAQQDKSGLPNDRFSAERPEGSISTLTIQRTEQRDSAMYRCASSLEKETQYFGPGTRLLVL.

This chain joins TRBV4-3 and TRBJ1-4; D remains ambiguous. The V end was cut by 0 bases, the J end by 5 bases, with 7 bases between. The CDR3 contains 14 residues. Germline loops: CDR1 LGHNA, CDR2 YSLEER. The CDR3 loop is CASSQDHANEKLFF. The CDR3 DNA sequence: TGCGCCAGCAGCCAAGATCACGCAAATGAAAAACTGTTTTTT.

The chain has TRBV6-6 and TRBJ2-5; D unclear. Germline CDR1 MNHNY, CDR2 SVGAGI (reference sequence). V lost 2 bases, J lost 5 bases, and 6 bases lay in between. The CDR3 loop spans 12 amino acids. CDR3 loop: CASSYIAETQYF. The DNA of the CDR3 is TGTGCCAGCAGTTACATAGCCGAGACCCAGTACTTC.

The chain couples TRBV27 to TRBJ1-1; D is unclear. Germline V gene data show CDR1 as MNHEY and CDR2 as SMNVEV (reference sequence). The CDR3 covers 8 residues. The ends were cut back, 5 bases at V and 8 bases at J, with 0 bases in the middle. Here the CDR3 DNA reads TGTGCCAGCAGTGAAGCTTTCTTT. This gives the protein CASSEAFF.

This sequence joins TRBV9 and TRBJ1-6; D may be TRBD1 (6 bases). Looked up from germline, CDR1 is SGDLS and CDR2 is YYNGEE. The CDR3 is 14 residues long. The V end lost 3 bases, the J end lost 7 bases, and 11 bases lay between the germline ends. The CDR3 DNA reads TGTGCCAGCAGCGCTACAGGGAAGAATTCACCCCTCCACTTT. Encoded protein: CASSATGKNSPLHF.

The V gene is TRBV6-4, the J gene TRBJ1-1; D unclear. This CDR3 region has 12 residues. Trimming shortened V by 6 bases and J by 11 bases, and 16 bases separated the two germline ends. CDR1 and CDR2 from the germline V gene are MRHNA and SNTAGT. The CDR3 DNA reads TGTGCCAGCAGGGGTAATCGGGGTTCGGCTTTCTTT. Translation: CASRGNRGSAFF.

The genes are TRBV14 and TRBJ2-3; weak D call: TRBD2 (5 bases). The ends were cut back, 5 bases at V and 0 bases at J, with 6 bases in the middle. Germline loops: CDR1 SGHDN, CDR2 FVKESK. The CDR3 covers 13 residues. The CDR3 is CASSWTSTDTQYF. For the CDR3, the DNA is TGTGCCAGCAGCTGGACTAGCACAGATACGCAGTATTTT.

The chain's CDR3 is CASSSGTSAGETQYF. The CDR3 DNA reads as TGTGCCAGCAGCTCGGGGACTAGCGCGGGGGAGACCCAGTACTTC. The rearrangement joins TRBV7-9 to TRBJ2-5, with 10 bases aligning to TRBD2. The CDR3 loop spans 15 amino acids. The trim removed 4 bases at V and 5 bases at J, leaving 7 bases unmatched. Germline assignment: CDR1 SEHNR and CDR2 FQNEAQ (reference sequence).

Of note for this clone: A read error may produce the germline difference seen at one junction end. The V and J genes are TRBV7-9 and TRBJ2-6; D gene unclear. Germline V gene sequence: CDR1 SEHNR, CDR2 FQNEAQ (reference sequence). The CDR3 has 16 residues. The CDR3 spells CASTLARLSGANVLTF. CDR3 in DNA: TGTGCCAGCACCTTAGCCCGGCTCTCTGGGGCCAACGTCCTGACTTTC. The full variable domain, with the rest looked up from reference TRBV7-9 and TRBJ2-6, is DTGVSQNPRHKITKRGQNVTFRCDPISEHNRLYWYRQTLGQGPEFLTYFQNEAQLEKSRLLSDRFSAERPKGSFSTLEIQRTEQGDSAMYLCASTLARLSGANVLTFGAGSRLTVL.

The chain carries TRBV10-2 and TRBJ2-5, with D possibly matching TRBD2 (6 bases). Germline V gene data show CDR1 as WSHSY and CDR2 as SAAADI. CDR3 length equals 15 residues. With 8 bases removed from V and 0 bases from J, the gap between germline ends came to 16 bases. For the CDR3, the DNA is TGCGCCAGCCGCCGGGCTAGCGAAGACCAAGAGACCCAGTACTTC. This sequence encodes CASRRASEDQETQYF.

The CDR3 DNA follows: TGTGCCAGCAGCCCAGGGGCTGATCACCCGCCCAATGAGCAGTTCTTC. Amino acid sequence: CASSPGADHPPNEQFF. The V and J genes are TRBV7-9 and TRBJ2-1; tentatively, D is TRBD1 (6 bases). Trimming left V 5 bases short and J 6 bases short, with 20 bases between. From germline, CDR1 is SEHNR and CDR2 FQNEAQ (reference sequence). The CDR3 extends over 16 amino acids.